What follows describes a single TCR beta chain. Trimming stripped 3 bases from V and 0 bases from J, with 6 bases between. The CDR3 covers 14 residues. The V gene's germline CDR1 is LNHDA and CDR2 SQIVND (reference sequence). TCRdb re-analysed the RT-PCR reads in MiXCR, keeping a single row per CDR3 protein. The sample consists of 650,000 to 800,000 distinct CDR3 sequences, approximately 14% of them appearing once. This record comes from a study of response to subunit inactivated influenza vaccine. The chain combines TRBV19 with TRBJ2-1; D call uncertain. The sample consisted of PBMCs from blood, taken 14 to 15 days before vaccination. The source of this sequence is a man aged 50 to 60 who received an inactivated influenza vaccine. This chain's CDR3 is CASSILRSYNEQFF. The DNA for the CDR3 is TGTGCCAGTAGTATTTTGCGCTCCTACAATGAGCAGTTCTTC.